This T cell receptor beta chain was captured by sequencing in a study of cytomegalovirus exposure and HLA in healthy donors. Looked up from germline, CDR1 is SGHTA and CDR2 is FQGNSA. After removal of 1 base from V and 6 bases from J, the junction contained 4 bases not matched to a gene. This CDR3 contains 15 residues. This PCR relied on a set of 60 Vbeta primers and 13 Jbeta primers. Produced via immunoSEQ multiplex PCR; TCRdb's table is partial and in-frame only. The table includes a few hundred thousand clones, about three quarters detected once. What was sequenced was PBMCs. This sequence was found in a man aged 35-49 years in good health and CMV-seronegative. The J gene is TRBJ2-3, the V gene TRBV7-2; TRBD2 matches 10 bases. CDR3 protein: CASSLEGTSADTQYF. Written as DNA, the CDR3 is TGTGCCAGCAGCTTAGAAGGGACTAGCGCGGATACGCAGTATTTT.